The 19 T cell receptor beta chains reported below all come from one sample, sequenced in a study of CD8 T cells in ankylosing spondylitis. TCRdb re-analysed the 5' RACE reads in MiXCR, keeping a single row per CDR3 protein. There are about 180,000 distinct CDR3 sequences in the sample; around a tenth occur only once, and over 13% lies in the top ten. Source material: blood, either unsorted or a sorted T cell fraction (not recorded which). The receptors come from a female donor with ankylosing spondylitis or in good health (not recorded which).

V is TRBV5-6 and J is TRBJ1-1; TRBD1 matches at 9 bases. The J segment lost 8 bases and the V segment lost 4 bases, leaving 6 bases of the junction unmatched. The length of the CDR3 is 13 residues. CDR1 is SGHDT, CDR2 YYEEEE, per germline. The CDR3 bases are TGTGCCAGCAGCATGACAGGGGGTTGGGAAGCTTTCTTT. As protein: CASSMTGGWEAFF.

Only a few counts were recorded for this clonotype. The chain links TRBV7-9 to TRBJ2-3; 9 nucleotides agree with TRBD2. Per the germline V gene, CDR1 is SEHNR and CDR2 is FQNEAQ (reference sequence). The trim removed 7 bases at V and 4 bases at J, leaving 6 bases unmatched. The CDR3 extends over 14 amino acids. CDR3 protein: CASNPKREADTQYF. The CDR3 nucleotides read TGTGCCAGCAACCCGAAGCGGGAGGCAGATACGCAGTATTTT. The whole variable domain, remainder taken from reference TRBV7-9 and TRBJ2-3, is DTGVSQNPRHKITKRGQNVTFRCDPISEHNRLYWYRQTLGQGPEFLTYFQNEAQLEKSRLLSDRFSAERPKGSFSTLEIQRTEQGDSAMYLCASNPKREADTQYFGPGTRLTVL.

The J gene is TRBJ1-1, the V gene TRBV7-8; D might be TRBD1 (5 bases). CDR1 SGHVS and CDR2 FQNEAQ come from the germline V gene. This CDR3 spans 14 amino acids. The V end was cut by 0 bases, the J end by 4 bases, with 9 bases between. In nucleotides, the CDR3 is TGTGCCAGCAGCTTAGCGGGAGGGGCCACTGAAGCTTTCTTT. As protein: CASSLAGGATEAFF.

J is TRBJ1-1 and V is TRBV27; possibly TRBD1 for D (5 bases). Germline lookup yields CDR1 MNHEY and CDR2 SMNVEV (reference sequence). CDR3 length equals 14 residues. V was cut by 3 bases and J by 10 bases, with 18 bases left in between. CDR3 in DNA: TGTGCCAGCAGTTTTGGAATGGGGGAGTCGGGAGCTTTCTTT. Its protein is CASSFGMGESGAFF.

This clonotype was seen many times. J is TRBJ2-5 and V is TRBV27; tentative D call: TRBD2 (6 bases). The V end was cut by 3 bases, the J end by 4 bases, with 12 bases between. Germline CDR1 is MNHEY and CDR2 is SMNVEV (reference sequence). The CDR3 loop spans 14 amino acids. CDR3 residues: CASSFGRRGETQYF. The DNA of the CDR3 is TGTGCCAGCAGTTTCGGACGGCGGGGAGAGACCCAGTACTTC.

The V gene is TRBV6-1, the J gene TRBJ2-1; D remains unclear. The CDR3 length is 13 residues. V gave up 10 bases and J gave up 5 bases, with 15 bases separating them. The V gene's germline CDR1 is MNHNS and CDR2 SASEGT. Written as DNA, the CDR3 is TGTGCCATCTTGAGGACGGTAAACAATGAGCAGTTCTTC. Protein product: CAILRTVNNEQFF.

This clonotype was counted a few times. The rearrangement joins TRBV6-5 to TRBJ2-5, with 7 bases that match TRBD2. Germline V gene data show CDR1 as MNHEY and CDR2 as SVGAGI. V was clipped by 4 bases and J by 0 bases; unmatched bases: 5. The CDR3 length is 15 residues. As DNA, the CDR3 is TGTGCCAGCAGTTTAGCGGGCCTGTACCAAGAGACCCAGTACTTC. Protein: CASSLAGLYQETQYF.

This clonotype has just a few counts. The chain uses TRBV6-2 or TRBV6-3 and TRBJ1-2, with D possibly being TRBD1 (5 bases). The CDR3 loop spans 13 amino acids. The V gene lost 5 bases and the J gene lost 8 bases, with 15 bases spanning the gap. Germline CDR1 and CDR2: MNHEY and SVGEGT. CDR3 region: CASSGTEGRGYTF. CDR3 DNA: TGTGCCAGCAGTGGAACTGAGGGGCGCGGCTACACCTTC.

This clonotype was recorded many times. The chain joins TRBV5-1 to TRBJ1-1, with TRBD1 matching 9 bases. CDR3 length: 13 amino acids. In germline, CDR1 is SGHRS, CDR2 YFSETQ. V lost 4 bases, J lost 5 bases, and 3 bases stayed unmatched. CDR3 DNA: TGCGCCAGCAGCCCCGGGACAGGGACTGAAGCTTTCTTT. It yields the protein CASSPGTGTEAFF.

This clonotype was counted a few times. The genes are TRBV20-1 and TRBJ1-1, with D possibly being TRBD1 (5 bases). CDR1 and CDR2 (germline): DFQATT, SNEGSKA (reference sequence). The length of the CDR3 is 15 residues. Trimming took off 2 bases at V and 4 bases at J, with 17 bases between the two ends. The CDR3 region has the DNA TGCAGTGCTAGACAAACCTCAGGGTGGGGCACTGAAGCTTTCTTT. Amino acid sequence: CSARQTSGWGTEAFF.

This clonotype was seen a handful of times. The rearrangement joins TRBV21-1 to TRBJ1-3; TRBD1 was called by the table and not checked on the DNA. TRBV21-1 is a known pseudogene. CDR3 length equals 16 residues. This chain's CDR3 is CASSAQTGGFGNTIYF. The CDR3, as DNA: TGTGCCAGCAGCGCTCAGACAGGGGGCTTTGGAAACACCATATATTTT.

This chain links TRBV24-1 with TRBJ2-1; possible D gene TRBD1, 6 bases. The CDR3 has 13 residues. The V gene lost 5 bases and the J gene lost 12 bases, with 16 bases spanning the gap. The germline V gene has CDR1 KGHDR and CDR2 SFDVKD. For the CDR3, the DNA is TGTGCCACCAGTGTTTCGCAGGGGCCCCGGCAGTTCTTC. It specifies CATSVSQGPRQFF.

This clonotype occurred a few times. A read error may explain this, as a much larger clone is one base away. The chain combines TRBV4-3 with TRBJ2-7; D remains unclear. The CDR3 spans 15 residues. Germline V lookup: CDR1 LGHNA, CDR2 YSLEER. CDR3 residues: CAGSQDLGESYEQYF. CDR3 nucleotides: TGCGCCGGCAGCCAAGATCTTGGAGAGTCCTACGAGCAGTACTTC.

CDR3 bases: TGCAGCGTTGAAGAGTGGGGGACTACAGCCTACGAGCAGTACTTC. Residues: CSVEEWGTTAYEQYF. The chain uses TRBV29-1 and TRBJ2-7; 7 bases align to TRBD2. CDR1 and CDR2 (germline): SQVTM, ANQGSEA. CDR3 length: 15 amino acids. V lost 0 bases and J lost 2; bases outside the gene matches: 7.

The V and J genes are TRBV6-1 and TRBJ2-4, with 15 positions matching TRBD2. The V and J ends lost 4 bases and 3 bases, in that order; junction bases with no gene match: 7. The CDR3 loop spans 18 amino acids. Germline assignment: CDR1 MNHNS and CDR2 SASEGT. CDR3 protein: CASSAPGLAGGHKNIQYF. The CDR3 bases are TGTGCCAGCAGTGCCCCGGGACTAGCGGGAGGTCACAAAAACATTCAGTACTTC.

The chain uses TRBV5-1 and TRBJ2-7; possible D gene TRBD1, 5 bases. Trimming shortened V by 5 bases and J by 3 bases, and 12 bases separated the two germline ends. The CDR3 is 13 amino acids. Germline V CDR1 and CDR2: SGHRS, YFSETQ. This CDR3 is CASRIGAGYEQYF. CDR3 coding DNA: TGCGCCAGCAGAATAGGGGCCGGCTACGAGCAGTACTTC.

The sample holds a few counts of this clonotype. The V and J genes are TRBV28 and TRBJ2-1; no clear D gene. V shed 6 bases and J shed 6 bases, with 9 bases lying between them. The CDR3 is made up of 12 amino acids. CDR1 and CDR2 (germline): MDHEN, SYDVKM. CDR3 bases: TGTGCCAGCAGCCCAAGGGTCAATGAGCAGTTCTTC. Translation: CASSPRVNEQFF. Supplemented by reference TRBV28 and TRBJ2-1, the full variable domain reads DVKVTQSSRYLVKRTGEKVFLECVQDMDHENMFWYRQDPGLGLRLIYFSYDVKMKEKGDIPEGYSVSREKKERFSLILESASTNQTSMYLCASSPRVNEQFFGPGTRLTVL.

The CDR3 region has the DNA TGTGCCAGCAGCCAGAAACACACAGATACGCAGTATTTT. It specifies CASSQKHTDTQYF. The chain is built from TRBV3-1 and TRBJ2-3, with D unresolved. Germline CDR1 LGHDT, CDR2 YNNKEL (reference sequence). The CDR3 is 13 amino acids. Trimming shortened V by 3 bases and J by 2 bases, and 6 bases separated the two germline ends.

This clonotype was seen a few times. V gene TRBV19 combines with J gene TRBJ2-3; D not resolved. The V end lost 3 bases, the J end lost 6 bases, and 10 bases lay between the germline ends. The length of the CDR3 is 13 residues. Germline values: CDR1 LNHDA, CDR2 SQIVND (reference sequence). The CDR3: CASSIRYTDTQYF. The CDR3 DNA sequence: TGTGCCAGTAGTATTAGGTATACGGATACGCAGTATTTT.